This is a list of T cell receptor beta chains from one sample in a study of OX40 agonist ivuxolimab in advanced cancers. The repertoire was sequenced with immunoSEQ multiplex PCR; TCRdb's copy has only in-frame clones and lacks some. The sample includes over 20,000 clones, approximately 80% seen only once; the top ten take more than 1.4%. Here the sequenced sample was CD4+ or CD8+ T cells sorted from blood, taken in a trial of the OX40 agonist ivuxolimab. Receptor source: an adult with an advanced solid tumor such as melanoma, head and neck, liver or kidney cancer. Both conserved end residues are part of each CDR3. A D gene is named only where the DNA matches it firmly. Expanded clones are given a class, and other clones once, few, many or no size at all.

d_gene	v_gene	abundance	CDR3aa
TRBD2	TRBV5-1	once	CASSLDGGSDNEQFF
TRBD2	TRBV2	-	CASSDKLAGGEQFF
-	TRBV5-1	-	CASRPTAGNTIYF
-	TRBV19	-	CASSIGSGNTIYF
-	TRBV11-3	-	CASSLGQNGELFF
-	TRBV7-2	few	CASSPGRNNEQFF
TRBD1	TRBV30	-	CADGTDYGYTF
-	TRBV10-3	-	CAIGPNLYNEQFF
TRBD2	TRBV19	-	CASSIGGGGSDTGELFF
-	TRBV21-1	-	CASSRGRLNTEAFF
-	TRBV7-3	-	CASSLGGLGSTDTQYF
-	TRBV5-1	few	CASSLVPTDTQYF
TRBD1	TRBV5-6	-	CASRILGQMNTEAFF
-	TRBV7-3	-	CASSSRTDNEQFF
-	TRBV15	-	CATSRENEQFF
TRBD1	TRBV4-1	-	CASSWDRAEKLFF
-	TRBV6-6	-	CASSYSPPDQQFF
-	TRBV18	once	CASSLQVNTEAFF
TRBD1	TRBV6-6	-	CASTPDRGVYGYTF
TRBD2	TRBV6-1	-	CASELAGALYNEQFF
TRBD2	TRBV7-2	few	CASSLGLAGGQGEQFF
TRBD1	TRBV14	-	CASSQGLQGRTEAFF
TRBD2	TRBV15	-	CATSRGSSGGMWETQYF
-	TRBV7-2	few	CASSLGTGYGYTF
TRBD1	TRBV4-2	once	CASSLRQGDGYTF
TRBD1	TRBV5-1	few	CASSLGQGAWEQYF
TRBD1	TRBV19	-	CASSKGQGTYEQYF
-	TRBV9	-	CASSVAGREETQYF
-	TRBV6-1	-	CASSEWGGRAGNTGELFF
-	TRBV4-1	-	CASSYLGLTETQYF
TRBD2	TRBV4-3	-	CASSQLAGAGEQYF
TRBD2	TRBV5-1	once	CASSLARLAGQETQYF
TRBD1	TRBV2	-	CASWREGEGAGRDTEAFF
-	TRBV27	-	CASCPEGDWGSPLHF
-	TRBV18	-	CASSRPDGGNTGELFF
TRBD1	TRBV5-6	-	CASSLTGGNYGYTF
TRBD1	TRBV19	-	CASSNSRGQGAFQPQHF
-	TRBV5-4	-	CASSLEWEGGNIQYF
TRBD2	TRBV7-2	few	CASTDRTSGNEQFF
TRBD2	TRBV2	-	CASSELRGGEQFF
-	TRBV28	-	CAIPWSSSNYGYTF
-	TRBV7-2	-	CASSLGQVVYSEQYF
-	TRBV18	-	CASSPPTAASQYF
-	TRBV4-2	-	CASSPQIGGGEKLFF
TRBD2	TRBV28	once	CASSLAGGSDTQYF
TRBD1	TRBV30	-	CAWSVDRGLQYF
TRBD1	TRBV28	-	CASSPHGTAYEKLFF
TRBD1	TRBV28	-	CASSSRQGLTDTQYF
TRBD2	TRBV7-3	-	CASSLNSGRANEQFF